This T cell receptor (beta chain) was sequenced for a study of cytomegalovirus exposure and HLA in healthy donors. On this clone itself: Its target is unknown.

The PCR contained 60 Vbeta and 13 Jbeta primers. Clones were read by immunoSEQ multiplex PCR, and TCRdb kept only the in-frame ones, dropping some. The sample lists 150,000 to 200,000 clones, roughly 84% occurring once. Study-wide results and caveats: Some public TCRs appeared in many individuals, while most sequences were rare.

The clonotype was recovered from a girl less than two years old in good health and CMV-seronegative. What was sequenced was PBMCs.

The CDR3 sequence is CASSFRGTYNEQFF. The CDR3 nucleotides are TGTGCCAGCAGCTTTCGCGGGACGTACAATGAGCAGTTCTTC. The V call is TRBV7-9, the J call TRBJ2-1; tentatively, D is TRBD2 (6 bases). CDR1 and CDR2 (germline): SEHNR, FQNEAQ (reference sequence). The CDR3 totals 14 residues. Trimming left V 3 bases short and J 4 bases short, with 10 bases between.